What follows is one TCR beta chain and its context. What antigen it recognizes has not been identified. Within one base of it there is no much larger clone, and no base qualities were kept. The data are from a study of T cell responses to AZD1222 COVID-19 vaccine (dated by TCRdb to about 2021). Context from the whole study: AZD1222 recipients given second doses at about 4 weeks or at about 12 weeks were pooled, since spike-specific TCR depth and breadth were not found to differ between the two schedules. A total of about 230 trial participants underwent TCR sequencing, of whom about 200 received two doses of AZD1222 and around 25 received two doses of the MenACWY control vaccine. Trial participants were enrolled by age into subgroups of 18-55, 56-69 and 70-plus years, and around 150, 29 and 61 TCR-sequenced participants, respectively, were included in these subgroups.

The CDR3 regions of human TCRbeta chains were analyzed by immunosequencing. Under the source paper's analysis protocol: Repertoire TCRs were matched against a reference library of SARS-CoV-2-specific TCRs generated with the MIRA antigen-specificity platform. Breadth was defined as the fraction of unique TCRs that were SARS-CoV-2-associated. Depth was defined as the fraction of total T cells that were SARS-CoV-2-associated. Each spike-specific TCR was assigned to its reactive spike region and to a CD4 or CD8 class using the MIRA data. Log10-transformed breadth and depth values were compared by one-way ANOVA with Sidak's multiple comparisons tests. The table was pulled from immuneACCESS by TCRdb, which kept in-frame rearrangements only. Such tables lose some clones; where checked, under half of the loss comes from unresolved V genes, and the rest has no known cause. The V and J calls and the clone size are those of that table, but D and trimming were determined from the DNA. The sample table contains 100,000 or so clones; only one count was recorded for approximately 83% of them. The ten largest clones add up to roughly 6.5% of the sample.

The sample's time point label, in plain terms: baseline before first vaccination. Vaccinee samples came from UK trials COV001 and COV002, including a single-blind randomized controlled phase 2/3 trial of AZD1222 (ChAdOx1 nCoV-19) in healthy adults. For TCRbeta chain sequencing, PBMC samples were collected from trial participants at day 0 and at day 28 after the second dose. The paper as a whole reports these results and caveats: Most participants were white British and females outnumbered males, and the authors suggested that clonal diversity may have been underestimated. Reportedly, close to half of the unique spike-specific TCRs recognized epitopes lying outside the regions that are mutated in the B.1.351 and B.1.1.7 variants. After two AZD1222 doses, both the breadth and the depth of spike-specific TCRs were significantly higher than at day 0 and than in MenACWY recipients. The 56-69-year group was small, and its depth increase did not reach significance, likely because of low power. Because no day 14 peak-response samples were available, the repertoires could be characterized only after the peak T cell response. Only five or six AZD1222 recipients were SARS-CoV-2 seropositive at baseline, limiting conclusions about previously exposed vaccinees. The whole spike protein was spanned by vaccine-associated CD4 TCRs, and dominant responses were seen in regions 160-218 and 743-854.

Taken from cysteine to phenylalanine, the CDR3 has 14 residues. Of all the DNA, just the CDR3 is kept, 42 bases in frame from base 1. Trimming costs V 4 bases and J 4 bases, and their ends lie 12 bases apart. From the germline V gene (reference sequence), CDR1 is SEHNR and CDR2 is FQNEAQ. The TCR comes from an adult in good health. The chain joins TRBV7-9 to TRBJ2-3, with the identity of the D gene unclear. Specimen: peripheral blood, collected on day 0 of AZD1222 vaccination. The encoded CDR3 is CASSYGRLADTQYF. The DNA is TGTGCCAGCAGCTACGGACGGCTTGCAGATACGCAGTATTTT.